A single sample is the source of the 32 T cell receptor beta chains below, sequenced in a study of vaccination effects on CD4 cells after COVID-19. Viral peptide pools were used in the ViraFEST assay to expand antigen-specific CD4+ T cells, and sequencing came afterward. Researchers isolated CD4+ T cells once 9 to 11 days of culture had elapsed. Participants got two doses of BNT162b2 or mRNA-1273 vaccine. These TCRs are of unknown antigen specificity. Method: immunoSEQ multiplex PCR; TCRdb's copy keeps in-frame clones and lacks some. This repertoire shows about 66,000 clones, about 80% found once; its top ten account for 0.8% to 1%. This specimen consisted of CD4+ T cells from PBMCs cultured with HCoV-OC43 spike peptides, obtained after COVID-19 vaccination. Described subset: HCoV-OC43 spike overlapping peptide pool stimulation. All receptors come from a human donor who received a COVID-19 vaccine.

The chain couples TRBV5-1 to TRBJ1-6; 7 bases line up with TRBD1. V was pared by 0 bases and J by 3 bases, with 3 bases of the junction left unmatched. The CDR3 contains 16 residues. CDR1 and CDR2 from the germline V gene are SGHRS and YFSETQ. The CDR3 coding sequence is TGCGCCAGCAGCTTGGGGACAGGCAACTATAATTCACCCCTCCACTTT. This gives the protein CASSLGTGNYNSPLHF. The full variable domain, completed using reference TRBV5-1 and TRBJ1-6, is KAGVTQTPRYLIKTRGQQVTLSCSPISGHRSVSWYQQTPGQGLQFLFEYFSETQRNKGNFPGRFSGRQFSNSRSEMNVSTLELGDSALYLCASSLGTGNYNSPLHFGNGTRLTVT.

The chain links TRBV24-1 to TRBJ2-1; D unresolved. The germline V gene has CDR1 KGHDR and CDR2 SFDVKD. V lost 5 bases and J lost 12, with 19 bases in between. CDR3 length: 14 amino acids. CDR3 loop: CATSGPGTGWAQFF. The CDR3 DNA sequence: TGTGCCACCAGTGGCCCCGGAACGGGTTGGGCGCAGTTCTTC.

V and J are TRBV5-1 and TRBJ2-3, with TRBD1 matching 9 bases. The length of the CDR3 is 15 residues. J was trimmed by 2 bases and V by 0 bases; bases with no gene match: 1. CDR1 SGHRS and CDR2 YFSETQ come from the germline V gene. CDR3 sequence (DNA): TGCGCCAGCAGCTTGGACAGGGGGCACACAGATACGCAGTATTTT. Residues: CASSLDRGHTDTQYF.

V is TRBV12-5 and J is TRBJ2-2, with D possibly TRBD2 on 6 matching bases. In germline, CDR1 is LGHNT, CDR2 FRNRAP. Trimming stripped 1 base from V and 7 bases from J, with 13 bases between. This CDR3 contains 15 residues. CDR3 in amino acids: CASGLGDSLGGELFF. The CDR3 DNA reads TGTGCTAGTGGTTTGGGGGACTCGCTCGGCGGGGAGCTGTTTTTT.

The chain carries TRBV7-9 and TRBJ1-1; D not certain. Trimming took 5 bases from V and 2 from J, leaving 15 bases between them. CDR1 and CDR2 from the germline V gene are SEHNR and FQNEAQ (reference sequence). The CDR3 extends over 15 amino acids. The CDR3 DNA sequence: TGTGCCAGCAGCCAGATTTATAGAGGTAACACTGAAGCTTTCTTT. Its protein product is CASSQIYRGNTEAFF.

The chain joins TRBV6-2 or TRBV6-3 to TRBJ2-6; no clear D gene. Germline V CDR1 and CDR2: MNHEY, SVGEGT. V was clipped by 2 bases and J by 0 bases, with 5 bases between them. The CDR3 extends over 15 amino acids. The CDR3 DNA reads as TGTGCCAGCAGTTACGGTGGCTCTGGGGCCAACGTCCTGACTTTC. This encodes CASSYGGSGANVLTF.

The rearrangement uses TRBV3-1 (or the pseudogene TRBV3-2) and TRBJ1-4; possible D gene TRBD1, 6 bases. Trimming took off 3 bases at V and 8 bases at J, with 13 bases between the two ends. The CDR3 contains 14 residues. The germline V gene has CDR1 LGHDT and CDR2 YNNKEL (reference sequence). In nucleotides, the CDR3 is TGTGCCAGCAGCCACGGGGGGCTGGAAGAAAAACTGTTTTTT. Encoded protein: CASSHGGLEEKLFF.

V gene TRBV28 combines with J gene TRBJ1-4, with a weak D call TRBD1 (6 bases). CDR1 is MDHEN and CDR2 is SYDVKM in the germline V gene. The V end lost 4 bases, the J end lost 5 bases, and 11 bases lay between the germline ends. CDR3 length: 14 residues. The CDR3 coding sequence is TGTGCCAGCAGTTCTCAGGGACAAAATGAAAAACTGTTTTTT. Residues: CASSSQGQNEKLFF.

The chain recombines TRBV30 with TRBJ1-1; D unresolved. Trimming stripped 2 bases from V and 8 bases from J, with 15 bases between. The CDR3 consists of 13 residues. CDR1 is GTSNPN and CDR2 is SVGIG in the germline V gene (reference sequence). DNA of the CDR3: TGTGCCTGGAGTAGCCGCCCGAACTTAGAAGCTTTCTTT. Protein: CAWSSRPNLEAFF.

The chain is built from TRBV6-6 and TRBJ1-6, with TRBD1 identical over 9 bases. J was trimmed by 11 bases and V by 7 bases; bases with no gene match: 12. CDR3 length: 15 residues. CDR1 is MNHNY, CDR2 SVGAGI, per germline (reference sequence). As DNA, the CDR3 is TGTGCCAGCATCGACGGGGGACAGGGCCACCCACCCCTCCACTTT. Protein product: CASIDGGQGHPPLHF.

This clone occurred a few times. The gene calls are TRBV18 and TRBJ1-2; 8 positions match TRBD1. V lost 5 bases to trimming and J lost 8 bases; unmatched junction nucleotides: 13. The length of the CDR3 is 15 residues. The V gene's germline CDR1 is KGHSH and CDR2 LQKENI. CDR3 loop: CASSSGQGLISGYTF. The CDR3 DNA sequence: TGTGCCAGCTCATCAGGACAGGGCCTAATCTCCGGCTACACCTTC.

This clone showed up just a few times. V usage is TRBV2 and J usage is TRBJ1-6, with no clear D. The germline V gene encodes CDR1 SNHLY and CDR2 FYNNEI. V was cut by 2 bases and J by 8 bases, with 7 bases left in between. This CDR3 has 13 residues. The DNA of the CDR3 is TGTGCCAGCAGTGAATCGCAGTATTCACCCCTCCACTTT. Its protein is CASSESQYSPLHF.

The chain carries TRBV6-6 and TRBJ2-7; D is ambiguous. The CDR3 loop spans 16 amino acids. Trimming took 0 bases from V and 1 from J, leaving 13 bases between them. The germline V gene encodes CDR1 MNHNY and CDR2 SVGAGI (reference sequence). CDR3 DNA sequence: TGTGCCAGCAGTTACTCCCAAGCAGGTTGGTCCTACGAGCAGTACGTC. Translation: CASSYSQAGWSYEQYV.

This sequence joins TRBV5-6 and TRBJ2-5; no clear D. Looked up from germline, CDR1 is SGHDT and CDR2 is YYEEEE. V lost 1 base and J lost 5, with 15 bases in between. The CDR3 has 15 amino acids. CDR3 coding DNA: TGTGCCAGCAGCTTGATTGAAGGACCCTGGGAGACCCAGTACTTC. Translated: CASSLIEGPWETQYF.

V gene TRBV5-4 combines with J gene TRBJ1-5; TRBD1 is a possible D gene (6 bases). Looked up from germline, CDR1 is SGHNT and CDR2 is YYREEE (reference sequence). This CDR3 comprises 13 residues. V was shortened by 5 bases and J by 4 bases, with 10 bases between the two germline ends. In DNA form, the CDR3 reads TGTGCCAGCAGTTGGGACACGAATCAGCCCCAGCATTTT. As protein: CASSWDTNQPQHF.

The rearrangement links TRBV19 to TRBJ1-1, with D possibly being TRBD1 (5 bases). The ends were cut back, 3 bases at V and 1 base at J, with 12 bases in the middle. Germline V CDR1 and CDR2: LNHDA, SQIVND (reference sequence). This CDR3 has 15 residues. The CDR3: CASSMWGGENTEAFF. In nucleotides, the CDR3 is TGTGCCAGTAGTATGTGGGGGGGAGAGAACACTGAAGCTTTCTTT.

The V and J genes are TRBV5-1 and TRBJ2-3; a weak D match, TRBD1 (5 bases). Looked up from germline, CDR1 is SGHRS and CDR2 is YFSETQ. Deletions cut 5 bases from V and 3 bases from J, with 16 bases between. This CDR3 is 15 amino acids long. CDR3 bases: TGCGCCAGCAGGCCAGGGTTTGTATCAACAGATACGCAGTATTTT. Translating it yields CASRPGFVSTDTQYF.

The rearrangement links TRBV5-5 to TRBJ1-2; D call uncertain. The CDR3 is 13 residues long. V lost 4 bases to trimming and J lost 4 bases, with 11 bases between them. The germline V gene has CDR1 SGHKS and CDR2 YYEKEE (reference sequence). The CDR3 DNA is TGTGCCAGCAGCAATTGGGAGCTCTATGGCTACACCTTC. It specifies CASSNWELYGYTF.

This clone was counted a few times. This chain joins TRBV10-1 and TRBJ1-4; D unresolved. Trimming took 6 bases from V and 4 from J, leaving 9 bases between them. There are 13 residues in the CDR3. Germline V gives CDR1 WNHNN, CDR2 SYGVQD (reference sequence). The CDR3 region has the DNA TGCGCCAGCAGCAGGTCGGGTAATGAAAAACTGTTTTTT. Its protein product is CASSRSGNEKLFF.

The rearrangement uses TRBV24-1 and TRBJ2-3, with D tentatively TRBD1 (5 bases). CDR3 size: 15 residues. Germline V gene sequence: CDR1 KGHDR, CDR2 SFDVKD. The V end lost 0 bases, the J end lost 5 bases, and 11 bases lay between the germline ends. The CDR3 coding sequence is TGTGCCACCAGTGATTTGTATCTAGGGGTAGATACGCAGTATTTT. Amino acids: CATSDLYLGVDTQYF.

This chain uses TRBV2 with TRBJ2-3; D unresolved. This CDR3 spans 13 amino acids. Trimming took off 9 bases at V and 6 bases at J, with 16 bases between the two ends. The germline gives CDR1 SNHLY, CDR2 FYNNEI. CDR3: CARAGEPRDTQYF. Here the CDR3 DNA reads TGTGCCAGGGCCGGAGAGCCAAGGGATACGCAGTATTTT. The variable domain in full, with the rest retrieved from reference TRBV2 and TRBJ2-3, is EPEVTQTPSHQVTQMGQEVILRCVPISNHLYFYWYRQILGQKVEFLVSFYNNEISEKSEIFDDQFSVERPDGSNFTLKIRSTKLEDSAMYFCARAGEPRDTQYFGPGTRLTVL.

This clone was recorded once. The rearrangement uses TRBV6-4 and TRBJ2-1; D perhaps matches TRBD2 (6 bases). Germline CDR1 MRHNA, CDR2 SNTAGT. The CDR3 consists of 13 residues. V lost 0 bases and J 10 bases, leaving 10 bases between the germline ends. CDR3 residues: CASSDSEGLEQFF. The CDR3, as DNA: TGTGCCAGCAGTGACTCGGAGGGGTTGGAGCAGTTCTTC.

The chain links TRBV11-1 to TRBJ1-1; a possible D gene is TRBD1 (5 bases). Trimming took off 7 bases at V and 4 bases at J, with 19 bases between the two ends. The germline V gene has CDR1 SGHAT and CDR2 FQDESV (reference sequence). The CDR3 runs 15 residues. CDR3 amino acids: CASTFNVGGTTEAFF. The CDR3 DNA sequence: TGTGCCAGCACCTTCAACGTCGGGGGGACCACTGAAGCTTTCTTT.

CDR3 nucleotides: TGTGCCAACTTACACAACGGTCCGTTATCCTACGAGCAGTACGTC. It translates to CANLHNGPLSYEQYV. The chain is built from TRBV9 and TRBJ2-7; no reliable D call. Germline CDR1 reads SGDLS; CDR2 reads YYNGEE. The V end lost 9 bases, the J end lost 1 base, and 20 bases lay between the germline ends. This CDR3 contains 15 residues.

This clone was recorded a few times. CDR3 in amino acids: CAWYTGTGDNEQFF. The CDR3 region has the DNA TGTGCCTGGTACACCGGGACAGGGGACAATGAGCAGTTCTTC. V and J are TRBV30 and TRBJ2-1; TRBD1 aligns across 10 bases. Trimming at V came to 5 bases and at J to 5 bases, leaving 6 bases not matched to a gene. The CDR3 spans 14 residues. The germline gives CDR1 GTSNPN, CDR2 SVGIG (reference sequence).

This clone was counted a few times. The rearrangement joins TRBV15 to TRBJ1-3; no clear D gene. In germline, CDR1 is LNHNV, CDR2 YYDKDF (reference sequence). The CDR3 sequence is 17 residues long. Trimming stripped 0 bases from V and 0 bases from J, with 12 bases between. The CDR3 DNA sequence: TGTGCCACCAGCAGAGATGGCAGATCCTACTCTGGAAACACCATATATTTT. Protein sequence: CATSRDGRSYSGNTIYF.

This chain connects TRBV3-1 (or the pseudogene TRBV3-2) to TRBJ2-2; TRBD2 aligns across 13 bases. Unmatched junction bases numbered 5, after V lost 3 bases and J lost 4 bases. This CDR3 contains 17 residues. In germline, CDR1 is LGHDT, CDR2 YNNKEL (reference sequence). CDR3 in DNA: TGTGCCAGCAGCCAGGAGACTAGCGGGGGGATCACCGGGGAGCTGTTTTTT. Its translation: CASSQETSGGITGELFF.

The CDR3 here is CASSGVVRGVNNEQFF. In DNA form, the CDR3 reads TGTGCCAGCAGTGGGGTCGTTAGGGGAGTCAACAATGAGCAGTTCTTC. This chain links TRBV6-2 or TRBV6-3 with TRBJ2-1; D is tentatively TRBD1 or TRBD2 (5 bases each). The V end was cut by 5 bases, the J end by 5 bases, with 19 bases between. Germline-derived CDR1 and CDR2 are MNHEY and SVGEGT. The CDR3 runs to 16 residues.

V is TRBV29-1 and J is TRBJ1-2; unclear D gene. The CDR3 totals 11 residues. V lost 8 bases and J 7 bases, leaving 14 bases between the germline ends. CDR1 and CDR2 from the germline V gene are SQVTM and ANQGSEA. CDR3 DNA: TGCAGCCTTCGGGGATCGGGTGGCTACACCTTC. Its protein is CSLRGSGGYTF.

This clone was seen just once. V usage is TRBV5-1 and J usage is TRBJ1-1; unclear D gene. Between the trimmed V and J ends, which lost 5 bases and 4 bases, there was a span of 15 bases. The CDR3 totals 14 residues. The germline V gene encodes CDR1 SGHRS and CDR2 YFSETQ. DNA of the CDR3: TGCGCCAGCAGACCTTCGGACGGAGTCACTGAAGCTTTCTTT. It yields the protein CASRPSDGVTEAFF. The variable domain in full, completed from reference TRBV5-1 and TRBJ1-1, reads KAGVTQTPRYLIKTRGQQVTLSCSPISGHRSVSWYQQTPGQGLQFLFEYFSETQRNKGNFPGRFSGRQFSNSRSEMNVSTLELGDSALYLCASRPSDGVTEAFFGQGTRLTVV.

The chain joins TRBV10-3 to TRBJ2-5; perhaps TRBD2 as D (6 bases). The germline CDR1 and CDR2 sequences are ENHRY and SYGVKD. The CDR3 spans 14 residues. V lost 6 bases and J lost 5, with 16 bases in between. This CDR3 is CAIRGSAGLETQYF. The CDR3 region has the DNA TGTGCCATCAGGGGGTCAGCGGGCTTGGAGACCCAGTACTTC.

The chain combines TRBV6-2 or TRBV6-3 with TRBJ1-1; TRBD1 matches at 9 bases. From germline, CDR1 is MNHEY and CDR2 SVGEGT. This CDR3 comprises 18 residues. V lost 0 bases, J lost 6 bases, and 14 bases stayed unmatched. As DNA, the CDR3 is TGTGCCAGCAGTTACTCTCCGGGACAGGGAGAAGGTAAGGCTGAAGCTTTCTTT. Encoded protein: CASSYSPGQGEGKAEAFF.